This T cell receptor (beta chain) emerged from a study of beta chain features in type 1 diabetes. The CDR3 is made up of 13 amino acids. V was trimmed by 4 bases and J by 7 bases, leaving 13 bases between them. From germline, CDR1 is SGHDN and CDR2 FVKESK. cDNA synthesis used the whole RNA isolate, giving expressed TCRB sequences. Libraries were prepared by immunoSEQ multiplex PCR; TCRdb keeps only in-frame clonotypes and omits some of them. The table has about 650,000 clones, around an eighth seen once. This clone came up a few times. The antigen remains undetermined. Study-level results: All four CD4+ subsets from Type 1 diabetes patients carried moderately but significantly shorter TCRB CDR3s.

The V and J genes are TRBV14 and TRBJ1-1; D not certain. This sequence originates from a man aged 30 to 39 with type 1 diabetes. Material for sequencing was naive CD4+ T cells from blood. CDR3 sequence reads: CASSPVLPGEAFF. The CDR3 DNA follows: TGTGCCAGCAGCCCTGTCCTTCCCGGTGAAGCTTTCTTT.